The 22 T cell receptor beta chains below were found in one sample sequenced in a study of a mutant IDH1 vaccine in newly diagnosed glioma. The sample's time point: week 11, during vaccination. It was 300 ug of mutant IDH1 20-mer peptide that made up each vaccine dose, given with topical imiquimod. Their cognate antigens are unknown. This table comes from immunoSEQ multiplex PCR, and its TCRdb copy is limited to in-frame clones, with some not included. This sample carries about 120,000 clones, around 80% of them seen once, and the ten largest clones take 5% to 6%. The material was PBMCs, obtained from a glioma patient whose treatment included an IDH1 peptide vaccine. All receptors come from a man aged 35-49 years with glioma.

DNA for the CDR3: TGTGCCAGCAGCTTAGCGGGGGCGGTTAGCAGCACAGATACGCAGTATTTT. Its protein product is CASSLAGAVSSTDTQYF. The chain carries TRBV7-9 and TRBJ2-3; TRBD1 might be the D (6 bases). CDR1 and CDR2 from the germline V gene are SEHNR and FQNEAQ (reference sequence). The ends were cut back, 0 bases at V and 0 bases at J, with 13 bases in the middle. This CDR3 is 17 amino acids long.

This clone was seen just once. CDR3: CASSQTPRGFQETQYF. CDR3 DNA: TGTGCCAGCAGCCAGACCCCAAGGGGCTTTCAAGAGACCCAGTACTTC. J is TRBJ2-5 and V is TRBV28; D is perhaps TRBD1 (5 bases). The V end was cut by 6 bases, the J end by 2 bases, with 19 bases between. CDR3 size: 16 residues. Germline CDR1 and CDR2: MDHEN and SYDVKM.

The gene calls are TRBV4-3 and TRBJ1-3; D perhaps matches TRBD1 (5 bases). The CDR3 extends over 15 amino acids. Germline V gene lookup returns CDR1 LGHNA and CDR2 YSLEER. Trimming pared 0 bases from V and 1 base from J, leaving 7 bases between. CDR3 DNA: TGCGCCAGCAGCCAAGAGGGGGGATCTGGAAACACCATATATTTT. Encoded protein: CASSQEGGSGNTIYF.

This chain links TRBV5-4 with TRBJ2-4, with no clear D. CDR3 length equals 15 residues. Trimming pared 1 base from V and 0 bases from J, leaving 8 bases between. Germline V gene data show CDR1 as SGHNT and CDR2 as YYREEE (reference sequence). The DNA for the CDR3 is TGTGCCAGCAGCTTGTTACCTTTAGCCAAAAACATTCAGTACTTC. Translation: CASSLLPLAKNIQYF.

V gene TRBV19 combines with J gene TRBJ2-2; D unresolved. CDR3 length: 14 residues. Germline CDR1 LNHDA, CDR2 SQIVND (reference sequence). Trimming left V 11 bases short and J 0 bases short, with 13 bases between. The DNA of the CDR3 is TGTGCCGGACGACGCGCTGCGAACACCGGGGAGCTGTTTTTT. Its protein is CAGRRAANTGELFF.

The CDR3 region is CAWNTGFDNSPLHF. CDR3 DNA sequence: TGTGCCTGGAATACAGGGTTTGATAATTCACCCCTCCACTTT. The genes are TRBV30 and TRBJ1-6; D may be TRBD1 (6 bases). Germline loops: CDR1 GTSNPN, CDR2 SVGIG (reference sequence). Trimming left V 4 bases short and J 5 bases short, with 12 bases between. The CDR3 has 14 amino acids. Supplemented by reference TRBV30 and TRBJ1-6, the full variable domain reads SQTIHQWPATLVQPVGSPLSLECTVEGTSNPNLYWYRQAAGRGLQLLFYSVGIGQISSEVPQNLSASRPQDRQFILSSKKLLLSDSGFYLCAWNTGFDNSPLHFGNGTRLTVT.

This chain links TRBV10-2 with TRBJ2-3; D is tentatively TRBD1 or TRBD2 (9 bases each). Trimming took 9 bases from V and 3 from J, leaving 19 bases between them. CDR1 WSHSY and CDR2 SAAADI come from the germline V gene. The CDR3 spans 15 residues. DNA for the CDR3: TGCGCCAGTTCGCGGGGGGGACAGGGAACAGATACGCAGTATTTT. This translates into CASSRGGQGTDTQYF.

V gene TRBV5-1 combines with J gene TRBJ2-3, with a possible D match to TRBD2 (5 bases). The CDR3 is 16 residues long. The V end was cut by 0 bases, the J end by 1 base, with 12 bases between. Germline CDR1 SGHRS, CDR2 YFSETQ. The CDR3 protein is CASSLEGRGGTDTQYF. CDR3 DNA: TGCGCCAGCAGCTTGGAGGGTCGGGGTGGCACAGATACGCAGTATTTT. Together with reference TRBV5-1 and TRBJ2-3, the CDR3 gives the full variable domain: KAGVTQTPRYLIKTRGQQVTLSCSPISGHRSVSWYQQTPGQGLQFLFEYFSETQRNKGNFPGRFSGRQFSNSRSEMNVSTLELGDSALYLCASSLEGRGGTDTQYFGPGTRLTVL.

V and J are TRBV7-6 and TRBJ2-1; no reliable D call. Germline CDR1 SGHVS, CDR2 FNYEAQ. CDR3 length: 12 residues. V was clipped by 1 base and J by 5 bases, with 3 bases between them. The CDR3 protein is CASSLVNNEQFF. The CDR3 region has the DNA TGTGCCAGCAGCTTAGTTAACAATGAGCAGTTCTTC.

The chain uses TRBV5-1 and TRBJ1-2; 9 bases align to TRBD1. The germline gives CDR1 SGHRS, CDR2 YFSETQ. This CDR3 contains 15 residues. The V gene end was trimmed by 4 bases and the J gene end by 3 bases; junction bases not matched to a gene: 7. The CDR3 DNA sequence: TGCGCCAGCAGCCAGGACCGGGACAGGGACTATGGCTACACCTTC. Translated, it gives CASSQDRDRDYGYTF. Drawing the rest from reference TRBV5-1 and TRBJ1-2, the complete variable domain is KAGVTQTPRYLIKTRGQQVTLSCSPISGHRSVSWYQQTPGQGLQFLFEYFSETQRNKGNFPGRFSGRQFSNSRSEMNVSTLELGDSALYLCASSQDRDRDYGYTFGSGTRLTVV.

This sequence joins TRBV7-2 and TRBJ1-1; D possibly corresponds to TRBD1 (5 bases). V was cut by 0 bases and J by 1 base, with 12 bases left in between. The CDR3 length is 16 residues. The V gene's germline CDR1 is SGHTA and CDR2 FQGNSA. The CDR3 loop is CASSLAARGANTEAFF. The CDR3 nucleotides are TGTGCCAGCAGCTTAGCTGCCCGCGGGGCGAACACTGAAGCTTTCTTT.

J is TRBJ2-3 and V is TRBV7-2; D is perhaps TRBD1 or TRBD2 (6 bases each). Per the germline V gene, CDR1 is SGHTA and CDR2 is FQGNSA. V was clipped by 5 bases and J by 5 bases, with 20 bases between them. The CDR3 runs to 16 residues. The CDR3 DNA reads TGTGCCAGCAGCGTTAACCCGCCGGGGGCGGGAGATACGCAGTATTTT. Its translation: CASSVNPPGAGDTQYF.

The CDR3 nucleotides read TGTGCCAGCAGCCCGGGACAGACCTACGAGCAGTACTTC. Encoded protein: CASSPGQTYEQYF. The chain has TRBV5-6 and TRBJ2-7, with 7 bases matching TRBD1. The CDR3 has 13 residues. Germline CDR1 reads SGHDT; CDR2 reads YYEEEE. V lost 4 bases, J lost 2 bases, and 3 bases stayed unmatched.

The rearrangement uses TRBV27 and TRBJ2-1; D is perhaps TRBD2 (6 bases). This CDR3 contains 15 residues. Germline loops: CDR1 MNHEY, CDR2 SMNVEV (reference sequence). The V gene lost 1 base and the J gene lost 7 bases, with 14 bases spanning the gap. CDR3 sequence (DNA): TGTGCCAGCAGTTTATGGGTAGCGGTGTCTAATGAGCAGTTCTTC. Residues: CASSLWVAVSNEQFF.

In its sample, this clone was seen once. This chain links TRBV29-1 with TRBJ2-7; 8 positions match TRBD1. Per the germline V gene, CDR1 is SQVTM and CDR2 is ANQGSEA. The CDR3 loop spans 14 amino acids. Germline trimming cut 3 bases from V and 7 bases from J; bases unmatched to any gene: 11. The CDR3 reads CSVDGGQGAREQYF. Written as DNA, the CDR3 is TGCAGCGTTGATGGGGGCCAGGGGGCGAGGGAGCAGTACTTC.

The chain has TRBV28 and TRBJ2-7; D gene unclear. V was pared by 5 bases and J by 5 bases, with 16 bases between. CDR1 and CDR2 (germline): MDHEN, SYDVKM. This CDR3 region has 14 residues. The DNA for the CDR3 is TGTGCCAGCAGTCATGACAACGCGGTTGACGAGCAGTACTTC. Translating gives CASSHDNAVDEQYF.

The rearrangement uses TRBV29-1 and TRBJ2-3, with 7 bases lining up with TRBD2. Germline values: CDR1 SQVTM, CDR2 ANQGSEA. V trimming: 7 bases; J trimming: 0 bases; junction bases outside the gene matches: 1. The CDR3 spans 12 residues. CDR3 region: CSATSSTDTQYF. For the CDR3, the DNA is TGCAGCGCGACTAGCAGCACAGATACGCAGTATTTT.

The chain's CDR3 is CASSATGEVYSPLHF. The CDR3 DNA reads as TGCGCCAGCAGTGCTACAGGGGAGGTTTATTCACCCCTCCACTTT. The J gene is TRBJ1-6, the V gene TRBV10-2; 7 bases align to TRBD1. Trimming at V came to 4 bases and at J to 8 bases, leaving 8 bases not matched to a gene. The CDR3 runs to 15 residues. Germline V gives CDR1 WSHSY, CDR2 SAAADI.

The gene calls are TRBV20-1 and TRBJ2-5; TRBD2 might be the D (6 bases). Trimming removed 6 bases from V and 5 bases from J, with 10 bases in between. Germline CDR1 is DFQATT and CDR2 is SNEGSKA (reference sequence). The CDR3 is 11 residues long. This CDR3 reads CSAPREETQYF. DNA of the CDR3: TGCAGTGCCCCTCGGGAGGAGACCCAGTACTTC.

The chain combines TRBV30 with TRBJ1-6; D ambiguous. This CDR3 comprises 14 residues. Germline V gene lookup returns CDR1 GTSNPN and CDR2 SVGIG (reference sequence). The V and J ends lost 0 bases and 7 bases respectively, with 10 bases between them. CDR3: CAWSVIGSNSPLHF. DNA of the CDR3: TGTGCCTGGAGTGTAATTGGTTCGAATTCACCCCTCCACTTT.

This clone was seen more than once but under ten times. The chain carries TRBV19 and TRBJ1-3; 7 nucleotides align to TRBD1. Losses at the gene ends were 4 bases for V and 4 bases for J; bases not matched to a gene: 7. Germline V CDR1 and CDR2: LNHDA, SQIVND (reference sequence). The CDR3 is 15 amino acids. CDR3 sequence reads: CASSTLQGRGNTIYF. CDR3 sequence (DNA): TGTGCCAGTAGTACCCTACAGGGGCGCGGAAACACCATATATTTT.

This chain uses TRBV30 with TRBJ2-7; unclear D gene. The CDR3 runs 12 residues. The germline V gene has CDR1 GTSNPN and CDR2 SVGIG (reference sequence). Deletions cut 2 bases from V and 5 bases from J, with 10 bases between. This chain's CDR3 is CAWSPPADEQYF. Written as DNA, the CDR3 is TGTGCCTGGAGTCCCCCAGCTGACGAGCAGTACTTC.